This record concerns one T cell receptor beta chain sequence. Antigen: not known. The method was immunoSEQ multiplex PCR; TCRdb's version includes in-frame clones alone and lacks a portion of them. This table holds about 40,000 clones, about nine tenths found once. The V gene's germline CDR1 is MNHEY and CDR2 SMNVEV (reference sequence). CDR3 length equals 15 residues. Trimming cost V 3 bases and J 2 bases, with 12 bases left between them. These data are taken from a study of T cells in narcolepsy. For the study at large: Donors had narcolepsy type 1 or type 2, or were healthy controls.

Study-wide points: Blood of same and different patients, but not healthy controls, reportedly held recurring autoreactive clonotypes. In some patient and control memory CD4+ samples, autoreactive clones were absent.

The chain is built from TRBV27 and TRBJ2-3, with D unclear. The TCR sequence derives from a human donor with narcolepsy. Sequencing was performed on CD45RA- memory CD4+ T cells from PBMCs. The CDR3 reads CASSFGRQHTDTQYF. As DNA, the CDR3 is TGTGCCAGCAGTTTCGGCAGGCAACACACAGATACGCAGTATTTT.